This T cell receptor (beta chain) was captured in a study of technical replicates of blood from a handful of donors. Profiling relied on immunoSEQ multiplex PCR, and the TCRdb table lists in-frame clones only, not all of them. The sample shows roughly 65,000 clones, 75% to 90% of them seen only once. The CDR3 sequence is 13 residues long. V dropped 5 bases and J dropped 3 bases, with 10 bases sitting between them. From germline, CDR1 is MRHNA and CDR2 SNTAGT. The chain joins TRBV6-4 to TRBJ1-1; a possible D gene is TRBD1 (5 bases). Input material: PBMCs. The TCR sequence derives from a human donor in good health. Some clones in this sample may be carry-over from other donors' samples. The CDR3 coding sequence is TGTGCCAGCAGTAGGGGAAGTTACACTGAAGCTTTCTTT. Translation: CASSRGSYTEAFF.